This TCR beta chain was documented in a study of T cells in Graves' hyperthyroidism and ophthalmopathy (dated by TCRdb to 2018 to 2020). In the study overall: Peripheral blood was sampled at the time of initial diagnosis, prior to any treatment. For training and testing, the 100 or so patients in the discovery cohort were randomly divided in a 7:3 ratio. Once sampling was done, hyperthyroidism patients were given methimazole at a starting dose of 30 mg daily, whereas ophthalmopathy patients were given high-dose intravenous methylprednisolone. In more than 5 Graves' hyperthyroidism patients, the study also compared T-cell repertoires from thyroid tissue with T-cell repertoires from blood. Prospective prediction of ophthalmopathy was tested in an independent validation cohort consisting of roughly 20 hyperthyroidism patients and around 16 patients who later progressed to ophthalmopathy. A discovery cohort of about 100 patients, approximately 45 with Graves' ophthalmopathy and under 60 with stable Graves' hyperthyroidism, was used to find distinguishing TCR V-J signatures. TCR Vbeta CDR3 sequencing of 135 peripheral blood samples (roughly 41 ophthalmopathy, 75 to 85 hyperthyroidism and some 17 progressor patients) is reported in the paper. On the study overall, not on this receptor specifically: In validation, the model predicted progression to ophthalmopathy a median of around six months before onset, with about 67% sensitivity and about 72% specificity. Most expanded thyroid clonotypes (frequency above 0.001) were also found in blood, which suggests that blood repertoires may mirror thyroid immune responses. No statistical method was used to fix the sample size in advance, and group allocation was not hidden from the investigators. A model built on a 13 V-J signature distinguished ophthalmopathy from stable hyperthyroidism, reaching roughly 88% sensitivity and approximately 81% specificity in cross-validation and 80%/75% in testing.

The CDR3, from cysteine to phenylalanine, totals 12 residues. Kept here is only the CDR3 DNA, which spans 36 bases and is read in frame from base 1. CDR1 SQVTM and CDR2 ANQGSEA were looked up in the germline V gene. V loses 6 bases of germline sequence and J loses 3 bases, and the interval between the two ends is 11 bases. A single count supports this clonotype. Its antigen is still unknown. No base qualities exist here, and no much larger clone lies one base off it. One read alone is weak evidence. Stable Graves' hyperthyroidism was defined as the absence of progression to ophthalmopathy over 18 months of follow-up. Hyperthyroidism patients were newly diagnosed, with disease duration under 2 months, and aged 18 to 65 years. Any patient with an uncontrolled infection, another autoimmune disease, pregnancy or lactation was excluded. Diagnoses relied on clinical symptoms, serum thyroxine and TRAb, thyroid ultrasound and orbital computed tomography. PBMCs were separated from approximately 10 ml of fresh peripheral blood using Ficoll-Paque density gradient centrifugation. Total RNA was extracted using Trizol reagent, and RNA quality was assessed on an Agilent 2100 Bioanalyzer.

The TCR beta CDR3 regions were amplified from the RNA transcripts. The first round of RT-PCR for the TCR CDR3 was performed with the HTBI primer set and the Qiagen OneStep RT-PCR kit. The libraries were constructed in a second round of multiplex PCR and then size-selected and purified. The libraries were sequenced on an Illumina HiSeq2000 using paired-end 100 bp reads. In the paper's pipeline: SOAPnuke was used to process the raw data, removing reads that contained adapters or uncalled bases, had a mean Phred below 15, or lacked an exact match to the constant primer or identifier. COPE v1.2.5 was used to merge high-quality paired reads, and clonotypes were defined as unique nucleotide sequences. MiTCR v1.1 was used to align the clonotypes against IMGT TRBV, TRBD and TRBJ reference segments. The analysis included only V-J combinations with a frequency above 0.0001, which together covered 99.2% of the repertoires. The TCS score was defined as F50 (clonal expansion) divided by E x V (chaos), with BLOSUM62-based TCRdist calculated between CDR3 peptides within each V-J. Welch's t-statistics and random forest reduced around 520 V-J features to 13, which were used in a naive Bayes classifier (R e1071). The similarity between thyroid and blood repertoires was quantified using the Morisita-Horn index. TCRdb handled the public reads itself, with Q25 trimming in fastp and clone calling in MiXCR, and kept productive beta chains. Each entry is one CDR3 protein sequence, shown with its most common DNA and genes. The V and J calls reflect TCRdb's pipeline rather than the authors' work. Across this sample there are 600,000 to 800,000 distinct CDR3 sequences, with around 40% seen only once. The top ten constitute less than 40% of the sample.

The clonotype comes from a woman between 35 and 50 years old with Graves' hyperthyroidism. The chain employs TRBV29-1 and TRBJ1-2, and possibly TRBD1, on 5 matching bases. Source material: blood. CDR3 reads: CSVDSSYYGYTF. The DNA is as follows: TGCAGCGTAGACAGTTCATACTATGGCTACACCTTC.